These 28 T cell receptor beta chains originate from one sample sequenced in a study of shared clonotypes between healthy human individuals. The protocol was immunoSEQ multiplex PCR, while the TCRdb copy is restricted to in-frame clones and leaves out a portion. The data show more than 850,000 clones, around 82% seen once. Input material: memory CD4+ T cells from PBMCs. Subset meaning: CD45RA-negative fraction. The receptor set was obtained from a man aged 18 to 30 in good health. Some clones in this sample may be carry-over from other donors' samples.

This chain uses TRBV28 with TRBJ1-1, with TRBD1 identical over 8 bases. The CDR3 sequence is 12 residues long. Per the germline V gene, CDR1 is MDHEN and CDR2 is SYDVKM. The V segment lost 6 bases and the J segment 10 bases; nucleotides outside the gene matches: 7. The CDR3 loop reads CASSLIDRGAFF. CDR3 sequence (DNA): TGTGCCAGCAGCCTGATTGACAGGGGAGCTTTCTTT.

Only one count was recorded for this clone. The rearrangement joins TRBV28 to TRBJ2-5; TRBD2 matches at 8 bases. This CDR3 spans 15 amino acids. The germline CDR1 and CDR2 sequences are MDHEN and SYDVKM. Trimming at V came to 2 bases and at J to 2 bases, leaving 4 bases not matched to a gene. CDR3 protein: CASSLLSGGQETQYF. CDR3 DNA sequence: TGTGCCAGCAGTTTACTCAGCGGGGGACAAGAGACCCAGTACTTC.

This chain joins TRBV6-6 and TRBJ2-6; D is tentatively TRBD1 or TRBD2 (5 bases each). Germline CDR1 reads MNHNY; CDR2 reads SVGAGI (reference sequence). V shed 8 bases and J shed 3 bases, with 5 bases lying between them. This CDR3 region has 12 residues. In DNA, the CDR3 is TGTGCCAGCGGGGGTGGGGCCAACGTCCTGACTTTC. It codes for CASGGGANVLTF.

DNA of the CDR3: TGCGCCAGCAGCCACCTAGACAGGGGGCTTGACACCGGGGAGCTGTTTTTT. Its protein is CASSHLDRGLDTGELFF. The chain uses TRBV5-1 and TRBJ2-2; 10 bases fit TRBD1. The CDR3 totals 17 residues. Losses at the gene ends were 4 bases for V and 3 bases for J; bases not matched to a gene: 9. The germline V gene encodes CDR1 SGHRS and CDR2 YFSETQ.

This clone came up once. V and J are TRBV5-4 and TRBJ2-7; 9 bases are a match to TRBD2. CDR3 length: 15 amino acids. V lost 0 bases to trimming and J lost 6 bases; unmatched junction nucleotides: 7. The germline CDR1 and CDR2 sequences are SGHNT and YYREEE (reference sequence). The CDR3 nucleotides read TGTGCCAGCAGCTTGGCCGGGGCTAGCGGGGCCGAGCAGTACTTC. Translation gives CASSLAGASGAEQYF.

This clone was seen ten or more times. V and J are TRBV10-2 and TRBJ1-3, with 7 bases aligning to TRBD1. Germline V gene lookup returns CDR1 WSHSY and CDR2 SAAADI. With 6 bases clipped from V and 4 bases from J, the junction kept 6 bases outside the gene matches. This CDR3 has 14 amino acids. The CDR3 sequence is CASRQGQVGNTIYF. The CDR3 DNA reads TGCGCCAGCAGGCAAGGACAGGTCGGAAACACCATATATTTT.

About this clone: The same CDR3 is also encoded by other DNA sequences in this sample. V and J are TRBV29-1 and TRBJ2-3; TRBD1 matches 10 bases. The CDR3 has 12 amino acids. Germline V gene sequence: CDR1 SQVTM, CDR2 ANQGSEA. V lost 4 bases to trimming and J lost 6 bases; unmatched junction nucleotides: 1. DNA for the CDR3: TGCAGCGTTGGACAGGGGGCTGATACGCAGTATTTT. The encoded protein is CSVGQGADTQYF.

This sequence joins TRBV6-5 and TRBJ1-2; D call uncertain. Germline CDR1 MNHEY, CDR2 SVGAGI. V lost 7 bases and J 4 bases, leaving 19 bases between the germline ends. The CDR3 totals 15 residues. The CDR3: CASKVLGIGAYGYTF. In nucleotides, the CDR3 is TGTGCCAGCAAGGTTTTAGGCATCGGAGCCTATGGCTACACCTTC.

V and J are TRBV28 and TRBJ1-1; maybe TRBD1 (6 bases). In germline, CDR1 is MDHEN, CDR2 SYDVKM. This CDR3 has 14 amino acids. V dropped 1 base and J dropped 11 bases, with 17 bases sitting between them. The CDR3 protein is CASSLYRQARGAFF. DNA of the CDR3: TGTGCCAGCAGTTTATACCGACAGGCTCGGGGGGCTTTCTTT.

This chain connects TRBV27 to TRBJ2-7; 12 nucleotides align to TRBD2. Germline V lookup: CDR1 MNHEY, CDR2 SMNVEV (reference sequence). CDR3 length equals 18 residues. Trimming at V came to 6 bases and at J to 0 bases, leaving 12 bases not matched to a gene. The CDR3 region has the DNA TGTGCCAGCAGCCCTAGCGGGAGGGCTTGGGATCGCTCCTACGAGCAGTACTTC. Translation gives CASSPSGRAWDRSYEQYF.

The chain uses TRBV28 and TRBJ2-7, with a possible D match to TRBD2 (7 bases). The CDR3 sequence is 19 residues long. Germline CDR1 is MDHEN and CDR2 is SYDVKM. V was trimmed by 6 bases and J by 4 bases, leaving 31 bases between them. In nucleotides, the CDR3 is TGTGCCAGCAGCTCACGCGGTGGGGGGGGCTTGGGTGGTCCGTACGAGCAGTACTTC. Protein: CASSSRGGGGLGGPYEQYF.

This clone has only a few counts. The V gene is TRBV28, the J gene TRBJ1-4; TRBD1 might be the D (6 bases). V was clipped by 4 bases and J by 10 bases, with 13 bases between them. The CDR3 has 13 residues. CDR1 MDHEN and CDR2 SYDVKM come from the germline V gene. In nucleotides, the CDR3 is TGTGCCAGCAGTTGGGGGGGCGTGGGAAAACTGTTTTTT. It codes for CASSWGGVGKLFF. Supplemented by reference TRBV28 and TRBJ1-4, the full variable domain reads DVKVTQSSRYLVKRTGEKVFLECVQDMDHENMFWYRQDPGLGLRLIYFSYDVKMKEKGDIPEGYSVSREKKERFSLILESASTNQTSMYLCASSWGGVGKLFFGSGTQLSVL.

This clone was counted a few times. The V gene is TRBV2, the J gene TRBJ1-5, with a possible D match to TRBD1 (5 bases). Trimming took 6 bases from V and 5 from J, leaving 14 bases between them. The CDR3 covers 14 residues. The germline gives CDR1 SNHLY, CDR2 FYNNEI. CDR3 sequence (DNA): TGTGCCAGCAGAGATGATCAGGGCTATCAGCCCCAGCATTTT. Translated: CASRDDQGYQPQHF.

The V call is TRBV6-1, the J call TRBJ2-7, with 8 bases fitting TRBD2. From germline, CDR1 is MNHNS and CDR2 SASEGT. This CDR3 comprises 15 residues. With V trimmed by 4 bases and J by 4 bases, 9 bases remained unmatched. Here the CDR3 DNA reads TGTGCCAGCAGTGCAGACGCCGGGGGGGTGTACGAGCAGTACTTC. As protein: CASSADAGGVYEQYF.

The rearrangement uses TRBV27 and TRBJ1-5; D is unclear. This CDR3 is 15 amino acids long. Germline lookup yields CDR1 MNHEY and CDR2 SMNVEV (reference sequence). V was pared by 7 bases and J by 3 bases, with 16 bases between. The CDR3 DNA reads as TGTGCCAGCATGCCCTGGGCAGCCTCCAATCAGCCCCAGCATTTT. This translates into CASMPWAASNQPQHF.

This clone appeared a single time. This chain joins TRBV11-2 and TRBJ2-3, with D possibly TRBD2 on 6 matching bases. V shed 5 bases and J shed 3 bases, with 9 bases lying between them. The CDR3 spans 13 residues. CDR1 SGHAT and CDR2 FQNNGV come from the germline V gene. CDR3 amino acids: CASSPAGTDTQYF. CDR3 DNA: TGTGCCAGCAGCCCCGCGGGGACAGATACGCAGTATTTT.

This clone showed up just once. This chain links TRBV9 with TRBJ2-7; maybe TRBD2 (6 bases). The CDR3 is made up of 13 amino acids. Between the trimmed V and J ends, which lost 2 bases and 6 bases, there was a span of 12 bases. Germline CDR1 SGDLS, CDR2 YYNGEE. The CDR3 bases are TGTGCCAGCAGCGTGGGAAGGAGGGCCGAGCAGTACTTC. Its protein product is CASSVGRRAEQYF.

The chain has TRBV5-1 and TRBJ2-7; 10 bases fit TRBD2. V lost 5 bases, J lost 3 bases, and 8 bases stayed unmatched. The CDR3 loop spans 15 amino acids. The germline CDR1 and CDR2 sequences are SGHRS and YFSETQ. The CDR3 loop reads CASRIRLAGGYEQYF. As DNA, the CDR3 is TGCGCCAGCAGGATTCGACTAGCGGGTGGCTACGAGCAGTACTTC.

The chain recombines TRBV7-6 with TRBJ2-2; 13 bases agree with TRBD2. V was clipped by 1 base and J by 5 bases; unmatched bases: 1. The CDR3 loop spans 16 amino acids. Germline CDR1 is SGHVS and CDR2 is FNYEAQ. The CDR3 nucleotides read TGTGCCAGCAGCTTAGAACTAGCGGGAGGGACCGGGGAGCTGTTTTTT. Its translation: CASSLELAGGTGELFF.

The chain joins TRBV5-6 to TRBJ1-5, with D possibly matching TRBD1 (5 bases). There are 15 residues in the CDR3. Per germline, CDR1 SGHDT and CDR2 YYEEEE. Trimming took off 3 bases at V and 3 bases at J, with 13 bases between the two ends. CDR3 loop: CASSWGDGLNQPQHF. CDR3 DNA sequence: TGTGCCAGCAGCTGGGGGGACGGGCTCAATCAGCCCCAGCATTTT.

The rearrangement joins TRBV6-6 to TRBJ1-1, with D possibly TRBD1 on 6 matching bases. The germline gives CDR1 MNHNY, CDR2 SVGAGI (reference sequence). The length of the CDR3 is 13 residues. Trimming left V 9 bases short and J 2 bases short, with 13 bases between. The CDR3 nucleotides read TGTGCCAGTCACCAGGGGACTAACACTGAAGCTTTCTTT. This encodes CASHQGTNTEAFF.

This chain connects TRBV5-1 to TRBJ2-2, with no clear D. V was trimmed by 4 bases and J by 4 bases, leaving 11 bases between them. The CDR3 runs 14 residues. The germline V gene encodes CDR1 SGHRS and CDR2 YFSETQ. As DNA, the CDR3 is TGCGCCAGCAGCATTGGGGATGGCACCGGGGAGCTGTTTTTT. Translated, it gives CASSIGDGTGELFF.

The chain combines TRBV5-1 with TRBJ2-5; 9 bases align to TRBD1. V dropped 5 bases and J dropped 5; count of bases not matched to a gene: 13. The length of the CDR3 is 16 residues. CDR1 is SGHRS, CDR2 YFSETQ, per germline. In DNA form, the CDR3 reads TGCGCCAGCAGTTATAGGTTACAGGGGGCCGAGGAGACCCAGTACTTC. Its translation: CASSYRLQGAEETQYF.

Only a few counts were recorded for this clone. The chain is built from TRBV5-1 and TRBJ2-7, with TRBD1 identical over 8 bases. Looked up from germline, CDR1 is SGHRS and CDR2 is YFSETQ. After removal of 0 bases from V and 3 bases from J, the junction contained 17 bases not matched to a gene. The CDR3 is 19 amino acids. This CDR3 reads CASSLGYGTGPLGFYEQYF. CDR3 nucleotides: TGCGCCAGCAGCTTGGGCTACGGGACAGGCCCCCTCGGCTTCTACGAGCAGTACTTC.

This clone is a singleton in its sample. This chain links TRBV30 with TRBJ1-6, with D unclear. V lost 2 bases and J 7 bases, leaving 9 bases between the germline ends. Germline V lookup: CDR1 GTSNPN, CDR2 SVGIG (reference sequence). This CDR3 has 13 residues. The chain's CDR3 is CAWSPGPNSPLHF. DNA for the CDR3: TGTGCCTGGAGTCCGGGCCCGAATTCACCCCTCCACTTT.

The V call is TRBV5-1, the J call TRBJ2-1, with D perhaps TRBD1 or TRBD2 (6 bases each). Trimming removed 0 bases at V and 8 bases at J, with 15 bases between. Germline assignment: CDR1 SGHRS and CDR2 YFSETQ. CDR3 length: 15 residues. Here the CDR3 DNA reads TGCGCCAGCAGCTTGGAAGGGGGGCCTTGGGATGAGCAGTTCTTC. Its protein product is CASSLEGGPWDEQFF.

V gene TRBV20-1 combines with J gene TRBJ1-2; D is ambiguous. V dropped 3 bases and J dropped 6 bases, with 8 bases sitting between them. CDR3 length equals 11 residues. The V gene's germline CDR1 is DFQATT and CDR2 SNEGSKA (reference sequence). Here the CDR3 reads CSASGQHGYTF. CDR3 nucleotide sequence: TGCAGTGCTAGTGGGCAGCATGGCTACACCTTC.

Regarding this clone: Other DNA sequences of this sample code for an identical CDR3. The chain has TRBV20-1 and TRBJ2-5; D is ambiguous. The CDR3 length is 11 residues. The V end lost 7 bases, the J end lost 0 bases, and 6 bases lay between the germline ends. Looked up from germline, CDR1 is DFQATT and CDR2 is SNEGSKA (reference sequence). This CDR3 reads CSEVDQETQYF. The CDR3 DNA reads TGCAGTGAGGTGGACCAAGAGACCCAGTACTTC.